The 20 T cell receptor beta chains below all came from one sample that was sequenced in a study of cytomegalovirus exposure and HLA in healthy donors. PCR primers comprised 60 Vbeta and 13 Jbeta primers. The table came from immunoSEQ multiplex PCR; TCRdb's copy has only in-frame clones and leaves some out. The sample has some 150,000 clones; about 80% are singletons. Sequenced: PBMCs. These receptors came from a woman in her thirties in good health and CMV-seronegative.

The CDR3 loop reads CASSIRANEKLFF. CDR3 nucleotides: TGTGCCAGTAGTATTAGAGCTAATGAAAAACTGTTTTTT. The gene calls are TRBV19 and TRBJ1-4; D call uncertain. CDR3 size: 13 residues. V gave up 3 bases and J gave up 3 bases, with 5 bases separating them. Germline V lookup: CDR1 LNHDA, CDR2 SQIVND (reference sequence).

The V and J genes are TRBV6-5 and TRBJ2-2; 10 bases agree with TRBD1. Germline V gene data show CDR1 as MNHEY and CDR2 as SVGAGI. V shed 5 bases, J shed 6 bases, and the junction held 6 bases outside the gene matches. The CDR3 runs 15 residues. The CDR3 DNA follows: TGTGCCAGCAGTCAGGACAGGGGGTTGGCCGGGGAGCTGTTTTTT. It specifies CASSQDRGLAGELFF.

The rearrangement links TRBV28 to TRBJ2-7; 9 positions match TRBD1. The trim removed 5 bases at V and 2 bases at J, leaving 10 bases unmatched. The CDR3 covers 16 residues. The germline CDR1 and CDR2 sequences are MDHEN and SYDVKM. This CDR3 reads CASSHPTGGIAYEQYF. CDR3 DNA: TGTGCCAGCAGTCACCCGACAGGGGGGATCGCCTACGAGCAGTACTTC.

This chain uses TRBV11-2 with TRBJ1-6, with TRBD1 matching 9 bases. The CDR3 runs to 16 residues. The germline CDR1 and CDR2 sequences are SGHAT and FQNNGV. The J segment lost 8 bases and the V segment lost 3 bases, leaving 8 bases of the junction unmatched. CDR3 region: CASSLGLGQGDSPLHF. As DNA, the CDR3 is TGTGCCAGCAGCTTGGGACTGGGACAGGGCGATTCACCCCTCCACTTT.

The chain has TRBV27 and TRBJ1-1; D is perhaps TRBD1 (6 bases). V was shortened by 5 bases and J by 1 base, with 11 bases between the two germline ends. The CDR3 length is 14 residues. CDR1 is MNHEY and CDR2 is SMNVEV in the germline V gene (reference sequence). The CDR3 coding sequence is TGTGCCAGCAGTCTTCAGACAGGGAACACTGAAGCTTTCTTT. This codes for CASSLQTGNTEAFF.

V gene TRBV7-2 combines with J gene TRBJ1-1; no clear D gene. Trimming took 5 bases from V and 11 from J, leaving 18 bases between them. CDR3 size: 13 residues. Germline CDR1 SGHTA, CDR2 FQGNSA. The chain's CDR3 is CASSAGTARAAFF. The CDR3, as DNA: TGTGCCAGCAGCGCCGGCACAGCGAGGGCGGCTTTCTTT.

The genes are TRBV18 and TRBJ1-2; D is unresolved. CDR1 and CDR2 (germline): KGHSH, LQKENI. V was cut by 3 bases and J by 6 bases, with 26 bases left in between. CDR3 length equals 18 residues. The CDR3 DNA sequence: TGTGCCAGCTCACCCAAGAATAGTTTCGGACGGGAGGGCGATGGCTACACCTTC. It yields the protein CASSPKNSFGREGDGYTF.

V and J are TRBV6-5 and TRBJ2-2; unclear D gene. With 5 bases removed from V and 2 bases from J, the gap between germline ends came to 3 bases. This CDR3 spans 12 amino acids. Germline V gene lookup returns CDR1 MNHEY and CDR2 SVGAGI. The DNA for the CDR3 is TGTGCCAGCAGTAGCAACACCGGGGAGCTGTTTTTT. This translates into CASSSNTGELFF.

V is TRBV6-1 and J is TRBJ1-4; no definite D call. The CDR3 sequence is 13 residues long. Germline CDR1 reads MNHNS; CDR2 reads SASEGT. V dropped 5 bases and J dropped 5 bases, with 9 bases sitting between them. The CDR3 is CASSREGNEKLFF. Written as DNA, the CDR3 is TGTGCCAGCAGTCGGGAGGGAAATGAAAAACTGTTTTTT.

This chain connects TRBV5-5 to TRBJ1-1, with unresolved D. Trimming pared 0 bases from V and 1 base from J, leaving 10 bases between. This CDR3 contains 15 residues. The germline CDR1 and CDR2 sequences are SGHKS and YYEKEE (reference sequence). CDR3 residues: CASSLVLAGNTEAFF. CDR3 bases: TGTGCCAGCAGCTTGGTATTGGCAGGGAACACTGAAGCTTTCTTT.

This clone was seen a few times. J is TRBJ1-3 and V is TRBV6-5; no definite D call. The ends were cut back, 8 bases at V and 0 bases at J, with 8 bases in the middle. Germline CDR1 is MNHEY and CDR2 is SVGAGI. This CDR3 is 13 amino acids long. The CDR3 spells CASFVSSGNTIYF. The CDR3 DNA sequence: TGTGCCAGCTTTGTGAGCTCTGGAAACACCATATATTTT.

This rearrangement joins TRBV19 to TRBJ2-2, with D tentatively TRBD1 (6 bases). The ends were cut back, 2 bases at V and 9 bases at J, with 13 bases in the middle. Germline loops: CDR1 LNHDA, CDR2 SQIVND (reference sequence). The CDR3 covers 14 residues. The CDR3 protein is CASSIIGGDRELFF. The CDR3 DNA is TGTGCCAGTAGTATAATAGGGGGAGACAGGGAGCTGTTTTTT.

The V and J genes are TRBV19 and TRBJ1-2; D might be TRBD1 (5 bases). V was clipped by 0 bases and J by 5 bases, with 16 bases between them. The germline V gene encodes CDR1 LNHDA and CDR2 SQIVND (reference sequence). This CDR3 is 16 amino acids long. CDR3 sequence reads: CASSIDRLFSGYGYTF. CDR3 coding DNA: TGTGCCAGTAGTATAGATCGTTTATTTTCAGGGTATGGCTACACCTTC.

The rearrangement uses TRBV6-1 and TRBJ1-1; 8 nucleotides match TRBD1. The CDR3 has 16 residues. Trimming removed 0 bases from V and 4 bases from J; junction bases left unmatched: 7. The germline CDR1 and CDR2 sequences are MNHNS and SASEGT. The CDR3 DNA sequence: TGTGCCAGCAGTGAAGCGCAGGGGGCGAGGGCCACTGAAGCTTTCTTT. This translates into CASSEAQGARATEAFF.

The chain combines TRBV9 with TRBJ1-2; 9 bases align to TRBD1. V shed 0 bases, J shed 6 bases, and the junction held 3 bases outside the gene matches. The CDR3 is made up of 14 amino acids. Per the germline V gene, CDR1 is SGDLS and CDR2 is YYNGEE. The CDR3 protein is CASSVEQGANGYTF. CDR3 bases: TGTGCCAGCAGCGTAGAACAGGGGGCAAATGGCTACACCTTC.

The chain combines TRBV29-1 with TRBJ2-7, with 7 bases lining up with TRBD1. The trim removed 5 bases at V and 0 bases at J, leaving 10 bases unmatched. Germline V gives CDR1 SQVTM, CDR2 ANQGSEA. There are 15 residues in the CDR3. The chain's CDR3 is CSVLPRAGGSYEQYF. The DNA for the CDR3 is TGCAGCGTTCTACCCCGCGCAGGGGGCTCCTACGAGCAGTACTTC.

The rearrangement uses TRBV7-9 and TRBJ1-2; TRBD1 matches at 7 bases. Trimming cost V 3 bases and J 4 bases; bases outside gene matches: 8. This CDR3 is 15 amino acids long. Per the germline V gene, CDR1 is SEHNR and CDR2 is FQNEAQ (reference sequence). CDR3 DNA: TGTGCCAGCAGCTTCTCGAACAGGGGCTCCTATGGCTACACCTTC. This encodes CASSFSNRGSYGYTF.

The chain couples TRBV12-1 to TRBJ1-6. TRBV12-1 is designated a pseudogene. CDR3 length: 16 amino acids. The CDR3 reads CASSFVIPGGNSPLHF. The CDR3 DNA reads TGTGCCAGCAGCTTTGTAATTCCGGGAGGGAATTCACCCCTCCACTTT.

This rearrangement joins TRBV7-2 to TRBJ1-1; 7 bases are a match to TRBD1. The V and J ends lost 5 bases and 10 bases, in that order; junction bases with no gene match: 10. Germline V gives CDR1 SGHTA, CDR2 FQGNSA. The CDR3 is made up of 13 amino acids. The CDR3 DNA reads TGTGCCAGCAGCGCCTCAGGGGGGATGGGAGCTTTCTTT. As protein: CASSASGGMGAFF. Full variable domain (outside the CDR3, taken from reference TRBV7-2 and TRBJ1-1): GAGVSQSPSNKVTEKGKDVELRCDPISGHTALYWYRQSLGQGLEFLIYFQGNSAPDKSGLPSDRFSAERTGGSVSTLTIQRTQQEDSAVYLCASSASGGMGAFFGQGTRLTVV.

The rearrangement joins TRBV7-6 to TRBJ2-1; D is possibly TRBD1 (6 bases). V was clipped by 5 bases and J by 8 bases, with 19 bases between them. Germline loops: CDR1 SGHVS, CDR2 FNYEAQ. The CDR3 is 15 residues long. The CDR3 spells CASSPGQAGVYEQFF. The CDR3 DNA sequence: TGTGCCAGCAGCCCAGGCCAAGCAGGGGTATATGAGCAGTTCTTC.